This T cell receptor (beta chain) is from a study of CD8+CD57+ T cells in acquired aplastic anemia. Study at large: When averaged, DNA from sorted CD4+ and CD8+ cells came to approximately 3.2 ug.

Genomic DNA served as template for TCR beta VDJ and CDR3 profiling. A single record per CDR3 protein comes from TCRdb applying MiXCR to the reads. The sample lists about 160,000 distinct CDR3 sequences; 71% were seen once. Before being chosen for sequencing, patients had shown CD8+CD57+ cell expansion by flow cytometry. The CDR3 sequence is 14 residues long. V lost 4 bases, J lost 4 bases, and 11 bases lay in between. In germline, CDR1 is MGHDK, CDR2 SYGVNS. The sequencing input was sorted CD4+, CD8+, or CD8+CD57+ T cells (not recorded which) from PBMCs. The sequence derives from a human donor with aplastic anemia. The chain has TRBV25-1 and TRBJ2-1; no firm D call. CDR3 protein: CASSGSAEYNEQFF. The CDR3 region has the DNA TGTGCCAGCAGTGGATCGGCAGAGTACAATGAGCAGTTCTTC.